This T cell receptor (beta chain) is drawn from a study of blood T cell repertoires in COVID-19. The CDR3 sequence is 14 residues long. The germline CDR1 and CDR2 sequences are SGDLS and YYNGEE. Deletions cut 8 bases from V and 3 bases from J, with 18 bases between. Original processing methods: From reference gene primer amplification, estimates of nucleated cell counts were derived. Sequencing used immunoSEQ multiplex PCR; TCRdb keeps in-frame clones, though not all of them. The DNA gave D and trimming, while V, J and clone size come from that table. The data hold about 200,000 clones, with 75% to 90% observed a single time.

Sequencing used peripheral blood. This chain joins TRBV9 and TRBJ2-7; weak D call: TRBD2 (6 bases). The sequence derives from a human donor in a cohort sampled during active COVID-19. CDR3: CASNQGDSGYEQYF. The CDR3 nucleotides read TGTGCCAGTAACCAGGGTGATAGCGGCTACGAGCAGTACTTC.